This T cell receptor (beta chain) was found in a study of cytotoxic CD8 clonotypes in ibrutinib-treated CLL. Study as a whole: Response samples were taken after a median of approximately 13 months on treatment, range 6 to 36. Study conclusions and caveats: Treatment saw public clonotypes, which were uncommon, either contract or stay stable. Clonality at baseline surpassed age-matched healthy donors and tracked circulating CD8+ T-cell counts. Sampling times, which were not matched between the groups, differed between sustained-remission patients and progressing patients.

Generated by immunoSEQ multiplex PCR, the TCRdb table keeps only in-frame clones and is missing some. This table holds 110,000 to 150,000 clones, 75% to 80% found once. Turning to this clone: No antigen is known for it.

There are 14 residues in the CDR3. Germline CDR1 SGDLS, CDR2 YYNGEE. Trimming left V 0 bases short and J 2 bases short, with 9 bases between. Sample: PBMCs, taken after 24 months of ibrutinib treatment. The receptor's source is a human donor with chronic lymphocytic leukemia. The V and J genes are TRBV9 and TRBJ2-7; either TRBD1 or TRBD2 may supply D (6 bases each). As DNA, the CDR3 is TGTGCCAGCAGCGTAGGGGGGGCCCCCTACGAGCAGTACTTC. Protein: CASSVGGAPYEQYF.